This TCR beta chain stems from a study of blood T cell repertoires in COVID-19. Study at large: Sites across the United States, Italy and Spain contributed samples from acute and convalescent COVID-19. From T cells, B-cell-depleted T cells, or PBMCs came the material, which was cDNA or gDNA.

The table came from immunoSEQ multiplex PCR; TCRdb's copy has only in-frame clones and leaves some out. The sample has 81,000 or so clones; approximately 91% are singletons. This clone was counted a few times. Sequencing was carried out using peripheral blood. This clonotype was sampled from a man between 65 and 80 years old with active or convalescent COVID-19.

The CDR3 reads CASSLDRERLGNTIYF. The DNA of the CDR3 is TGTGCCAGCTCTCTCGACAGGGAACGGCTTGGAAACACCATATATTTT. V and J are TRBV7-2 and TRBJ1-3; 7 bases fit TRBD1. Germline loops: CDR1 SGHTA, CDR2 FQGNSA. The CDR3 loop spans 16 amino acids. Trimming took 8 bases from V and 3 from J; bases not matched to a gene: 13.